This TCR beta chain came from a study of blood T cell repertoires in COVID-19. Study details: Specimens from acute and convalescent COVID-19 originated in the United States, Italy and Spain.

Assay used: immunoSEQ multiplex PCR; TCRdb lists only in-frame clones, some missing. Of fewer than 350,000 clones in the sample, approximately 89% are singletons; the top ten hold about 3%. The CDR3 has 13 amino acids. The germline gives CDR1 LNHDA, CDR2 SQIVND (reference sequence). Trimming cost V 3 bases and J 4 bases; bases outside gene matches: 1. This chain uses TRBV19 with TRBJ2-5; TRBD2 agrees at 8 bases. This sequence originates from a man aged 40-55 years who had been exposed to COVID-19. Source material: PBMCs or T cells enriched from blood (not recorded which). The CDR3 coding sequence is TGTGCCAGTAGTATCGGGGGGGGAGAGACCCAGTACTTC. Its translation: CASSIGGGETQYF.